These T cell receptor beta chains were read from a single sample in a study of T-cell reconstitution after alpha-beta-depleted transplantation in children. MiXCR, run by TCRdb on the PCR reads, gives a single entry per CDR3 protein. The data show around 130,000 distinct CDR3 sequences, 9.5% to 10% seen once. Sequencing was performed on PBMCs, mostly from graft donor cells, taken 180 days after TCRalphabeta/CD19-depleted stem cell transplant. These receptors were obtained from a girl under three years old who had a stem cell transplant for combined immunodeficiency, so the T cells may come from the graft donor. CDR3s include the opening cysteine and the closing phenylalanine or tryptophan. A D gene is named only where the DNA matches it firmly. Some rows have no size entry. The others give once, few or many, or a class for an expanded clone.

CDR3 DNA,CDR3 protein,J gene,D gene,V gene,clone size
TGTGCCAGCAGCTTAGAGACAGGGGGAGATAATTCACCCCTCCACTTT,CASSLETGGDNSPLHF,TRBJ1-6,TRBD1,TRBV7-2,few
TGTGCCAGCAGCTCCTCGACAGGGACCTACGAGCAGTACTTC,CASSSSTGTYEQYF,TRBJ2-7,TRBD1,TRBV7-6,.
TGTGCCAGCAGTGAAGAAGCCCCGACAGGGTTTGGCTACACCTTC,CASSEEAPTGFGYTF,TRBJ1-2,TRBD1,TRBV6-1,.
TGCAGCGTTGCCGGGATTACATATGAGCAGTTCTTC,CSVAGITYEQFF,TRBJ2-1,.,TRBV29-1,.
TGCAGTGCTCCTCGCGCTAGCGGGGCGAACACCGGGGAGCTGTTTTTT,CSAPRASGANTGELFF,TRBJ2-2,TRBD2,TRBV20-1,.
TGCGCCAGCAGCTTGGCCAGGGGGCGCTTTAATGAGCAGTTCTTC,CASSLARGRFNEQFF,TRBJ2-1,TRBD1,TRBV5-1,.
TGCAGCGTTGAGGCAACCTACAATGAGCAGTTCTTC,CSVEATYNEQFF,TRBJ2-1,.,TRBV29-1,few
TGTGCCAGCAGCTTAAGGTCCTGGGGCAGTCCTGACGAGCAGTACTTC,CASSLRSWGSPDEQYF,TRBJ2-7,.,TRBV7-6,few
TGTGCCATCAGTTCGGGACAGGGGAAAAGGTTTCGGGAAGAGACCCAGTACTTC,CAISSGQGKRFREETQYF,TRBJ2-5,TRBD1,TRBV10-3,many
TGTGCCAGCAGCCAGGGACGGAGTAATGAAAAACTGTTTTTT,CASSQGRSNEKLFF,TRBJ1-4,.,TRBV7-2,few
TGTGCCAGCTCACTGCGATTGCCTAATTCACCCCTCCACTTT,CASSLRLPNSPLHF,TRBJ1-6,.,TRBV18,few
TGCAGTGCTAGTATGCCAGACCATAATGAGCAGTTCTTC,CSASMPDHNEQFF,TRBJ2-1,.,TRBV20-1,many
TGCGCCAGCAGCCGACTTACTAGCACAGATACGCAGTATTTT,CASSRLTSTDTQYF,TRBJ2-3,.,TRBV4-3,.
TGTGCCAGCAGTTTGTCCAGGCCAGATACGCAGTATTTT,CASSLSRPDTQYF,TRBJ2-3,.,TRBV12-3/TRBV12-4,few
TGCAGTGCTAGAGATCCCCTACTAGCGGCTAAGGGAGAGACCCAGTACTTC,CSARDPLLAAKGETQYF,TRBJ2-5,TRBD2,TRBV20-1,few
TGTGCCAGCAGCTTAGATTTAGCGGTGCCCTACAATGAGCAGTTCTTC,CASSLDLAVPYNEQFF,TRBJ2-1,.,TRBV11-1,.
TGTGCCAGCAGTTCCCAATCGGGACCTCCCTTTGGAGAAAAACTGTTTTTT,CASSSQSGPPFGEKLFF,TRBJ1-4,.,TRBV12-3/TRBV12-4,.
TGTGCCAGCAGCTCGGACAGGGACGAGCAGTACTTC,CASSSDRDEQYF,TRBJ2-7,TRBD1,TRBV11-1,.
TGTGCCAGCAGTGTTTATGGCTACACCTTC,CASSVYGYTF,TRBJ1-2,.,TRBV2,many
TGCAGTGCTAGAACCGGGACAGGGGTTTCACCCCTCCACTTT,CSARTGTGVSPLHF,TRBJ1-6,TRBD1,TRBV20-1,.
TGTGCCAGCAGCTTAGGAGGGACTAGCGGGGGATTCTACAATGAGCAGTTCTTC,CASSLGGTSGGFYNEQFF,TRBJ2-1,TRBD2,TRBV11-2,few
TGCAGTGCCCTATATGGCTACACCTTC,CSALYGYTF,TRBJ1-2,.,TRBV20-1,few
TGTGCCAGCAGCTTAGAGACAGGCTTCTATGGCTACACCTTC,CASSLETGFYGYTF,TRBJ1-2,.,TRBV7-2,.
TGTGCCAGCAGCTTGGACGGACAGACAAATGAAAAACTGTTTTTT,CASSLDGQTNEKLFF,TRBJ1-4,.,TRBV7-6,few
TGCGCCAGCAGCCCCGCCGGACAGGGGAGAAATGAGCAGTTCTTC,CASSPAGQGRNEQFF,TRBJ2-1,TRBD1,TRBV4-1,.
TGCAGCGTTGTTGCGGGAGGTGTCGACGAGCAGTACTTC,CSVVAGGVDEQYF,TRBJ2-7,TRBD2,TRBV29-1,.
TGTGCCAGCAGCCCCGTTTCAGCAGGTAGTCAAGACTACACCTTC,CASSPVSAGSQDYTF,TRBJ1-2,.,TRBV3-1,.
TGTGCCAGCAGTTCATCCATGAACACTGAAGCTTTCTTT,CASSSSMNTEAFF,TRBJ1-1,.,TRBV12-3/TRBV12-4,few
TGTGCCAGCAGCTCCGGGACAGGGGAGTACTTC,CASSSGTGEYF,TRBJ2-4,TRBD1,TRBV11-2,.
TGTGCCAGTAGTATCCCTCCCGGACAGGGGCGCAATCAGCCCCAGCATTTT,CASSIPPGQGRNQPQHF,TRBJ1-5,TRBD1,TRBV19,few
TGTGCCAGCAGACCCCTACTCGGGGAGCTGTTTTTT,CASRPLLGELFF,TRBJ2-2,.,TRBV12-3/TRBV12-4,.
TGTGCCAGCAGCTTAGCAGGGGACGGGGAGCAGTACTTC,CASSLAGDGEQYF,TRBJ2-7,.,TRBV7-2,.
TGTGCCAGCAGCTGGAGCGGGGGCACAGATACGCAGTATTTT,CASSWSGGTDTQYF,TRBJ2-3,TRBD2,TRBV5-8,.
TGCGCCAGCAGCCAAGAAACCGGGGACTTCGGGCCCACAGATACGCAGTATTTT,CASSQETGDFGPTDTQYF,TRBJ2-3,.,TRBV4-3,.
TGCAGTGCTTATGACCAAGAGACCCAGTACTTC,CSAYDQETQYF,TRBJ2-5,.,TRBV20-1,few
TGTGCCAGCAGTTTAGACAGCGCCGGAGAGACCCAGTACTTC,CASSLDSAGETQYF,TRBJ2-5,.,TRBV12-3/TRBV12-4,few
TGTGCCAGCAGCGCCGACCCCAACACCGGGGAGCTGTTTTTT,CASSADPNTGELFF,TRBJ2-2,.,TRBV9,.
TGTGCCAGCAGCCGGTGGTATGTCGTCAACTATGGCTACACCTTC,CASSRWYVVNYGYTF,TRBJ1-2,.,TRBV7-2,.
TGTGCCAGCAGCTCACAGGGAGGCGCAGATACGCAGTATTTT,CASSSQGGADTQYF,TRBJ2-3,.,TRBV28,many
TGTGCCAGCAGTTTCGCTATAGGGGGGAACACTGAAGCTTTCTTT,CASSFAIGGNTEAFF,TRBJ1-1,.,TRBV25-1,.
TGTGCCAGCAGCCCCTCACCATTAAATGAAAAACTGTTTTTT,CASSPSPLNEKLFF,TRBJ1-4,.,TRBV7-2,few
TGTGCCAGCAGTTTAACCCTATTAGATCCTCTGCAGTTCTTC,CASSLTLLDPLQFF,TRBJ2-1,.,TRBV12-3/TRBV12-4,.
TGCAGTGCTAGCGCGGGGGGCCGGTATAATTCACCCCTCCACTTT,CSASAGGRYNSPLHF,TRBJ1-6,.,TRBV20-1,.
TGCGCCAGCAGCCAAGACCGGGCTAGCGGGAGGGGGTTAGACTACGAGCAGTACTTC,CASSQDRASGRGLDYEQYF,TRBJ2-7,TRBD2,TRBV4-1,many
TGTGCCAGCAGCCCCCCACGGGCAGGGCGGGAGACCCAGTACTTC,CASSPPRAGRETQYF,TRBJ2-5,.,TRBV12-3/TRBV12-4,few
TGCAGTGCTCCAAAGGGGAAGGGCAGTTGGACCTACGAGCAGTACTTC,CSAPKGKGSWTYEQYF,TRBJ2-7,.,TRBV20-1,.
TGTGCCAGTATTACCCGGGACAGGGGCACAGATACGCAGTATTTT,CASITRDRGTDTQYF,TRBJ2-3,TRBD1,TRBV19,.
TGCAGCGTTAGTATTCTTTCCGAAGAGACCCAGTACTTC,CSVSILSEETQYF,TRBJ2-5,.,TRBV29-1,.
TGTGCCAGCAGCCTCCGGGACTACAATCAGCCCCAGCATTTT,CASSLRDYNQPQHF,TRBJ1-5,.,TRBV12-3/TRBV12-4,.
TGTGCCAGCAGCTTCGGCGGAGGGACTAGCGGCCAAGAGACCCAGTACTTC,CASSFGGGTSGQETQYF,TRBJ2-5,TRBD2,TRBV11-2,many
TGTGCCAGCAGCTTAGTTTCGGGTACGCAGTATTTT,CASSLVSGTQYF,TRBJ2-3,.,TRBV5-6,medium-sized
TGTGCCAGCAGACAAATAACGACAGGGGCGACCGGGGAGCTGTTTTTT,CASRQITTGATGELFF,TRBJ2-2,TRBD1,TRBV7-2,many